These 26 T cell receptor beta chains were all obtained from the same sample, sequenced in a study of prognosis after radiotherapy for stage I lung cancer. TCR beta CDR3 was amplified from genomic DNA by two-round multiplex PCR. The first round of PCR was done with primers that matched each TRBV and TRBJ gene. TCRdb reprocessed the multiplex PCR reads with MiXCR, giving one entry per CDR3 protein. The table records tens of thousands of distinct CDR3 sequences, about 45% of them present only once. The material was PBMCs, obtained before or after stereotactic body radiation therapy (not recorded which). These receptors were taken from a donor aged 50 or older with non-small cell lung cancer.

The chain couples TRBV27 to TRBJ2-3; possible D gene TRBD1, 6 bases. This CDR3 is built from 15 residues. V dropped 5 bases and J dropped 3 bases, with 15 bases sitting between them. Germline CDR1 is MNHEY and CDR2 is SMNVEV (reference sequence). This CDR3 is CASSPQGLSTDTQYF. The CDR3 DNA sequence: TGTGCCAGCAGTCCCCAGGGGCTATCAACAGATACGCAGTATTTT.

In its sample, this clonotype was seen many times. V usage is TRBV19 and J usage is TRBJ2-3; 9 positions agree with TRBD1. Germline V gives CDR1 LNHDA, CDR2 SQIVND (reference sequence). The CDR3 loop spans 14 amino acids. V gave up 5 bases and J gave up 11 bases; unmatched junction bases: 11. CDR3 sequence reads: CASSPRDRVLGQYF. DNA of the CDR3: TGTGCCAGTAGTCCCCGGGACAGGGTCCTCGGGCAGTATTTT.

This clonotype has ten or more counts. This chain connects TRBV2 to TRBJ1-6; TRBD1 agrees at 9 bases. Germline V gene lookup returns CDR1 SNHLY and CDR2 FYNNEI. V shed 6 bases, J shed 9 bases, and the junction held 6 bases outside the gene matches. The CDR3 has 14 residues. The CDR3 DNA reads as TGTGCCAGCAGGCCGACAGGGGGAATTTCACCCCTCCACTTT. Protein product: CASRPTGGISPLHF.

This clonotype was recorded at least ten times. This CDR3 reads CASSPTGAGDTQYF. The CDR3 DNA sequence: TGCGCCAGCAGCCCAACAGGGGCCGGGGATACGCAGTATTTT. The V gene is TRBV5-1, the J gene TRBJ2-3, with 7 bases matching TRBD1. The trim removed 4 bases at V and 6 bases at J, leaving 8 bases unmatched. The length of the CDR3 is 14 residues. Germline CDR1 is SGHRS and CDR2 is YFSETQ.

This clonotype was picked up a small number of times. V is TRBV12-3 or TRBV12-4 and J is TRBJ1-6, with D uncertain. Trimming pared 6 bases from V and 9 bases from J, leaving 12 bases between. The CDR3 is 13 amino acids. The CDR3, as DNA: TGTGCCAGCAGGGGCCTCTCTGGTTCACCCCTCCACTTT. It encodes CASRGLSGSPLHF.

There are many counts of this clonotype. The rearrangement uses TRBV29-1 and TRBJ2-3, with 9 bases matching TRBD2. The CDR3 runs 15 residues. The V segment lost 4 bases and the J segment 2 bases; nucleotides outside the gene matches: 7. The V gene's germline CDR1 is SQVTM and CDR2 ANQGSEA. CDR3 region: CSVVGLAFNTDTQYF. The CDR3 DNA is TGCAGCGTTGTGGGACTAGCATTCAACACAGATACGCAGTATTTT.

In its sample, this clonotype was seen many times. CDR3 sequence: CASSIESGGPYEQYF. CDR3 sequence (DNA): TGTGCCAGTAGTATTGAGTCGGGAGGACCGTACGAGCAGTACTTC. This chain links TRBV19 with TRBJ2-7; TRBD2 aligns across 7 bases. This CDR3 spans 15 amino acids. V dropped 3 bases and J dropped 4; count of bases not matched to a gene: 9. Germline values: CDR1 LNHDA, CDR2 SQIVND (reference sequence).

This clonotype appeared many times. The CDR3 here is CASSLDPYNEQFF. For the CDR3, the DNA is TGCGCCAGCAGCTTGGACCCATACAATGAGCAGTTCTTC. V and J are TRBV5-1 and TRBJ2-1; D remains unclear. CDR1 is SGHRS, CDR2 YFSETQ, per germline. The V and J ends lost 0 bases and 4 bases respectively, with 5 bases between them. This CDR3 contains 13 residues.

About this clonotype itself: One junction end does not reproduce the germline sequence, and a read error may be involved. V and J are TRBV27 and TRBJ2-1; 13 bases align to TRBD2. The CDR3 extends over 19 amino acids. Germline V gene sequence: CDR1 MNHEY, CDR2 SMNVEV (reference sequence). This CDR3 reads CASIPTSGRVWSSYNEHFF. Here the CDR3 DNA reads TGTGCCAGCATTCCTACTAGCGGGAGGGTCTGGAGCTCCTACAATGAGCATTTCTTC.

At least ten counts were recorded for this clonotype. The rearrangement links TRBV5-1 to TRBJ1-6, with TRBD1 as a possible D gene (6 bases). V was trimmed by 4 bases and J by 8 bases, leaving 13 bases between them. In germline, CDR1 is SGHRS, CDR2 YFSETQ. The CDR3 has 14 amino acids. The chain's CDR3 is CASSPGVRDSPLHF. CDR3 DNA sequence: TGCGCCAGCAGCCCAGGGGTTCGGGATTCACCCCTCCACTTT.

As regards this clonotype: One junction end disagrees with the germline gene, perhaps due to a read error. The chain links TRBV6-2 or TRBV6-3 to TRBJ2-7, with D possibly TRBD2 on 5 matching bases. Germline loops: CDR1 MNHEY, CDR2 SVGEGT. CDR3 size: 18 residues. For the CDR3, the DNA is TGTGCCAGCAGTTACAACGTGACTATCGGAACATACGACTACGAGCATTACTTC. Translation gives CASSYNVTIGTYDYEHYF.

V gene TRBV27 combines with J gene TRBJ2-1; D possibly corresponds to TRBD2 (6 bases). CDR3 length equals 17 residues. In germline, CDR1 is MNHEY, CDR2 SMNVEV (reference sequence). Trimming took off 1 base at V and 2 bases at J, with 15 bases between the two ends. CDR3 region: CASSLYPRGSTYNEQFF. The CDR3 DNA is TGTGCCAGCAGTTTATACCCTCGGGGGTCCACCTACAATGAGCAGTTCTTC.

This clonotype came up many times. In nucleotides, the CDR3 is TGTGCCTGGTGGCCGGGGGGTGGCGATGGCTACACCTTC. Amino acids: CAWWPGGGDGYTF. The chain joins TRBV30 to TRBJ1-2, with a possible D match to TRBD1 (5 bases). CDR1 is GTSNPN, CDR2 SVGIG, per germline (reference sequence). This CDR3 is built from 13 residues. V was shortened by 5 bases and J by 6 bases, with 16 bases between the two germline ends.

This clonotype was seen repeatedly, ten times or more. The chain is built from TRBV28 and TRBJ1-5, with 9 bases aligning to TRBD1. The CDR3 extends over 16 amino acids. V shed 8 bases and J 1 base; nucleotides not matched to a gene: 9. The germline gives CDR1 MDHEN, CDR2 SYDVKM. DNA for the CDR3: TGTGCCAGCGCAAGCCCGGGACAGGGAAGCAATCAGCCCCAGCATTTT. Translation: CASASPGQGSNQPQHF.

V is TRBV6-1 and J is TRBJ2-6; 11 bases map to TRBD1. CDR1 is MNHNS and CDR2 is SASEGT in the germline V gene. With V trimmed by 11 bases and J by 0 bases, 3 bases remained unmatched. The CDR3 spans 15 residues. The CDR3 DNA reads as TGTGCCGGCGGGACAGGGGGCTCTGGGGCCAACGTCCTGACTTTC. Translation: CAGGTGGSGANVLTF.

This clonotype occurred many times. V and J are TRBV18 and TRBJ1-2; the D gene is possibly TRBD1 (6 bases). The V end was cut by 6 bases, the J end by 6 bases, with 20 bases between. CDR1 and CDR2 from the germline V gene are KGHSH and LQKENI. This CDR3 contains 15 residues. CDR3: CASSTSTGLVDGYTF. The DNA of the CDR3 is TGTGCCAGCTCGACAAGCACAGGGTTGGTCGATGGCTACACCTTC.

There are many counts of this clonotype. This sequence joins TRBV7-3 and TRBJ2-7, with a possible D match to TRBD2 (5 bases). Trimming took off 4 bases at V and 2 bases at J, with 15 bases between the two ends. CDR3 length: 15 amino acids. Per the germline V gene, CDR1 is SGHTA and CDR2 is FQGTGA. The CDR3 loop is CASSSGWAAPYEQYF. In nucleotides, the CDR3 is TGTGCCAGCAGCTCGGGGTGGGCAGCTCCCTACGAGCAGTACTTC.

The sample holds many counts of this clonotype. A much larger clone sits a single nucleotide away, making a read error possible. The gene calls are TRBV2 and TRBJ1-1; D possibly corresponds to TRBD1 (6 bases). The germline V gene encodes CDR1 SNHLY and CDR2 FYNNEI. This CDR3 is 15 amino acids long. For the CDR3, the DNA is TGTACCAGTTTTAGGGGGGGATCGAGGAACACTGAAGCTTTCTTT. Its protein is CTSFRGGSRNTEAFF.

The table lists this clonotype with many counts. This chain uses TRBV19 with TRBJ2-3; D not resolved. The CDR3 has 15 amino acids. Germline V CDR1 and CDR2: LNHDA, SQIVND (reference sequence). With 3 bases removed from V and 6 bases from J, the gap between germline ends came to 16 bases. This CDR3 is CASSIQRSVSDTQYF. The CDR3 DNA reads as TGTGCCAGTAGTATCCAGCGATCTGTCTCCGATACGCAGTATTTT.

This clonotype was recorded at least ten times. This sequence joins TRBV11-2 and TRBJ2-7; 9 nucleotides align to TRBD2. Germline loops: CDR1 SGHAT, CDR2 FQNNGV. The CDR3 length is 15 residues. The V gene end was trimmed by 1 base and the J gene end by 6 bases; junction bases not matched to a gene: 7. CDR3 region: CASSLVVSGSSEQYF. CDR3 sequence (DNA): TGTGCCAGCAGCTTAGTGGTTAGCGGGAGCAGCGAGCAGTACTTC.

With respect to this clonotype: A read error may account for a junction end that differs from germline. The chain has TRBV6-1 and TRBJ2-6; TRBD2 matches at 10 bases. The germline CDR1 and CDR2 sequences are MNHNS and SASEGT. The CDR3 is 16 residues long. The chain's CDR3 is CASIGLAGVGANVLAF. CDR3 sequence (DNA): TGTGCCAGCATCGGGCTAGCGGGGGTCGGGGCCAACGTCCTTGCTTTC.

Comment on this clonotype: The junction does not match germline at one end; this may be a read error. V gene TRBV6-2 or TRBV6-3 combines with J gene TRBJ2-7; D unclear. This CDR3 spans 15 amino acids. Germline V gene sequence: CDR1 MNHEY, CDR2 SVGEGT. The chain's CDR3 is CASSYRGAMSYEQYF. CDR3 DNA sequence: TGTGCCAGCAGTTACAGAGGAGCAATGTCCTACGAACAGTACTTC.

This clonotype was found many times. V and J are TRBV15 and TRBJ2-2; weak D call: TRBD2 (6 bases). The CDR3 contains 16 residues. Trimming stripped 5 bases from V and 2 bases from J, with 15 bases between. Germline assignment: CDR1 LNHNV and CDR2 YYDKDF (reference sequence). The CDR3 protein is CATSSLGAGNTGELFF. In nucleotides, the CDR3 is TGTGCCACCAGCTCTCTCGGGGCGGGAAACACCGGGGAGCTGTTTTTT.

The V call is TRBV7-2, the J call TRBJ2-3; a possible D gene is TRBD1 (5 bases). V dropped 0 bases and J dropped 5 bases, with 9 bases sitting between them. CDR1 and CDR2 (germline): SGHTA, FQGNSA. This CDR3 spans 14 amino acids. This CDR3 is CASSLAQGGDTQYF. CDR3 coding DNA: TGTGCCAGCAGCTTAGCGCAGGGTGGAGATACGCAGTATTTT.

To note about this clonotype: Given a far larger clone just one base away, this is likely a sequencing read error. This sequence joins TRBV6-8 and TRBJ2-1; 10 bases fit TRBD2. This CDR3 has 14 residues. In germline, CDR1 is MNHGY, CDR2 SAAAGT. The chain's CDR3 is CASRPSGGYNEQSF. The CDR3 DNA reads as TGTGCCAGCAGGCCTAGCGGGGGTTACAATGAGCAGTCCTTC.

The sample holds many counts of this clonotype. This chain links TRBV12-3 or TRBV12-4 with TRBJ1-1; 11 nucleotides align to TRBD1. The CDR3 runs 15 residues. With V trimmed by 5 bases and J by 4 bases, 6 bases remained unmatched. CDR3: CASSRPGQGGTEAFF. As DNA, the CDR3 is TGTGCCAGCAGTCGGCCGGGACAGGGGGGCACTGAAGCTTTCTTT.